These 7 T cell receptor beta chains share one sample of origin, sequenced in a study of HIV-infected patients and healthy controls. Alpha and beta constant-region primers primed reverse transcription of about 500 ng RNA. Alpha and beta chain libraries were made separately by chain-specific third strand synthesis with multiplexing indices. TCRdb passed the 5' RACE reads through MiXCR, listing each CDR3 protein once. The data contain approximately 10,000 distinct CDR3 sequences, less than 11% of them singletons. Whole blood was used without fractionation, so all unsorted peripheral T cells were included. The source material was blood, sampled before antiretroviral therapy. Receptors were obtained from an adult with HIV infection.

This clonotype occurred many times. V is TRBV6-6 and J is TRBJ2-7; 8 positions agree with TRBD1. V trimming: 1 base; J trimming: 0 bases; junction bases outside the gene matches: 5. Germline V gives CDR1 MNHNY, CDR2 SVGAGI (reference sequence). This CDR3 comprises 16 residues. As DNA, the CDR3 is TGTGCCAGCAGTTACTGGGGACAGGAGAGCTCCTACGAGCAGTACTTC. It yields the protein CASSYWGQESSYEQYF.

This clonotype has only a few counts. The chain carries TRBV7-9 and TRBJ1-5; possibly TRBD1 for D (6 bases). V dropped 4 bases and J dropped 7 bases, with 14 bases sitting between them. The CDR3 consists of 14 residues. Germline values: CDR1 SEHNR, CDR2 FQNEAQ (reference sequence). CDR3 loop: CASSYTGNGQPQHF. CDR3 in DNA: TGTGCCAGCAGCTATACAGGGAATGGCCAGCCCCAGCATTTT.

This clonotype occurred a few times. The rearrangement uses TRBV6-4 and TRBJ2-1; D is possibly TRBD1 (5 bases). This CDR3 has 14 amino acids. V lost 3 bases to trimming and J lost 7 bases, with 13 bases between them. The germline V gene encodes CDR1 MRHNA and CDR2 SNTAGT. The DNA for the CDR3 is TGTGCCAGCAGTGAATCTGGGGCCCTTAATGAGCAGTTCTTC. Residues: CASSESGALNEQFF.

This clonotype ranks as medium-sized (0.01 to 0.1%). The J gene is TRBJ2-7, the V gene TRBV28; 9 bases line up with TRBD1. Trimming cost V 1 base and J 5 bases; bases outside gene matches: 6. Germline loops: CDR1 MDHEN, CDR2 SYDVKM. The CDR3 covers 15 residues. The CDR3 nucleotides read TGTGCCAGCAGTTTATCAGGGGACAGGGTCCACGAGCAGTACTTC. Protein: CASSLSGDRVHEQYF. Full variable domain (missing parts from reference TRBV28 and TRBJ2-7): DVKVTQSSRYLVKRTGEKVFLECVQDMDHENMFWYRQDPGLGLRLIYFSYDVKMKEKGDIPEGYSVSREKKERFSLILESASTNQTSMYLCASSLSGDRVHEQYFGPGTRLTVT.

This clonotype was detected ten times or more. The rearrangement uses TRBV7-9 and TRBJ2-7; D ambiguous. The germline V and J ends were trimmed by 0 bases and 6 bases, with 6 bases remaining between them. This CDR3 is built from 12 residues. Per germline, CDR1 SEHNR and CDR2 FQNEAQ (reference sequence). CDR3 DNA: TGTGCCAGCAGCTTAGCTAGAGCCGAGCAGTACTTC. Translated: CASSLARAEQYF.

This clonotype was recorded a few times. The chain links TRBV7-9 to TRBJ1-1; no clear D gene. V dropped 5 bases and J dropped 1 base, with 11 bases sitting between them. The CDR3 consists of 14 residues. Per germline, CDR1 SEHNR and CDR2 FQNEAQ (reference sequence). The CDR3 protein is CASSVGLQNTEAFF. The CDR3 DNA follows: TGTGCCAGCAGCGTCGGACTGCAGAACACTGAAGCTTTCTTT.

The table lists this clonotype with many counts. The chain joins TRBV6-2 or TRBV6-3 to TRBJ1-1, with TRBD1 as a possible D gene (5 bases). The CDR3 sequence is 16 residues long. The germline gives CDR1 MNHEY, CDR2 SVGEGT. Deletions cut 0 bases from V and 0 bases from J, with 11 bases between. DNA for the CDR3: TGTGCCAGCAGTTACTCGATTAGGGGTATGAACACTGAAGCTTTCTTT. It specifies CASSYSIRGMNTEAFF.